This TCR beta chain was identified during a study of Tregs in tolerant kidney transplant recipients. Study results and limitations: Biological reproducibility was not directly addressed, but technical replication error appeared minimal.

V shed 1 base and J shed 5 bases, with 14 bases lying between them. Germline V gives CDR1 SGHTA, CDR2 FQGTGA. The CDR3 has 15 residues. Here immunoSEQ multiplex PCR was the method, and the copy in TCRdb shows in-frame clones only, minus some. The profile covers hundreds of thousands of clones, with around 81% appearing a single time and over 0.5% taken by the ten largest. As for this clone: Its antigen is undetermined.

The gene calls are TRBV7-3 and TRBJ1-2, with a tentative D call TRBD1 (5 bases). Material for sequencing was CD4+ T cells from blood. The TCR sequence derives from a human donor in good health. The CDR3 DNA reads TGTGCCAGCAGCTTAAAGCCGGGGGTTGGATATGGCTACACCTTC. Its translation: CASSLKPGVGYGYTF.